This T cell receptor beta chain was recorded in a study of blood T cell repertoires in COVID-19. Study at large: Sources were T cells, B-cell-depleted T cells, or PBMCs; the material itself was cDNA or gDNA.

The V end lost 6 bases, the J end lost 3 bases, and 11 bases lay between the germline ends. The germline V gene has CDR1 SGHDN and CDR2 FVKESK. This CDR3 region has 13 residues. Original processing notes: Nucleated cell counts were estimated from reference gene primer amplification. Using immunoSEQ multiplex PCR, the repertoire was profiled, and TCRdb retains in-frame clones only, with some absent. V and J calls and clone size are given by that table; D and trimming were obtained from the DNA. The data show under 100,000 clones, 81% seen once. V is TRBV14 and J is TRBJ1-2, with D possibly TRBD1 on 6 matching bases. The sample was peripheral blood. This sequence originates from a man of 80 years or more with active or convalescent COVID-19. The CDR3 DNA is TGTGCCAGCAGAGGAGGGGGGGACTATGGCTACACCTTC. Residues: CASRGGGDYGYTF.